This T cell receptor (beta chain) comes out of a study of CD8 T cells in Susac syndrome. The wider study: When blood was drawn, the patients with Susac syndrome were therapy-naive, on corticosteroids, or on intravenous immunoglobulin alone. Whole-study results and caveats: Susac-specific public clones were found in total CD8+ and CD8+ TEMRA repertoires, numbering 15 to 20 and five, respectively. Clonal expansion involving Susac CD8+ cells peaked in TEMRA cells and active patients.

With respect to this clonotype: What it binds is not known.

The RNA input was roughly 0.45 to 1 ug, and it was reverse transcribed with random hexamers. TCRdb called the immunoSEQ multiplex PCR reads again in MiXCR, with one record for every CDR3 protein. The table includes roughly 100,000 distinct CDR3 sequences, roughly 94% detected once. FACS enriched CD8+ TEMRA cells, while bulk CD8+ and CD4+ were negatively isolated. Material for sequencing was CD8+ T cells from PBMCs. This clonotype was sampled from a human donor with Susac syndrome.

The CDR3 nucleotides read TGTGCCAGCAGCTCCCTCCAGAGGAGAGGGGAGCTGTTTTTT. Its protein product is CASSSLQRRGELFF. The gene calls are TRBV5-4 and TRBJ2-2; D remains unclear. V lost 3 bases and J 8 bases, leaving 14 bases between the germline ends. Germline CDR1 reads SGHNT; CDR2 reads YYREEE (reference sequence). The CDR3 totals 14 residues. The variable domain in full, with the rest retrieved from reference TRBV5-4 and TRBJ2-2, is ETGVTQSPTHLIKTRGQQVTLRCSSQSGHNTVSWYQQALGQGPQFIFQYYREEENGRGNFPPRFSGLQFPNYSSELNVNALELDDSALYLCASSSLQRRGELFFGEGSRLTVL.